This T cell receptor beta chain was recovered during a study of sequential checkpoint blockade in melanoma. Study-wide context: First-line arms were nivolumab then ipilimumab, or the reverse, randomized 1:1. After both sequences, patients received maintenance nivolumab.

Clones were read by immunoSEQ multiplex PCR, and TCRdb kept only the in-frame ones, dropping some. The top ten hold about 8.7% of the sample, which has 7,000 to 8,500 clones, about 60% seen once. This clone occurred a few times. V was shortened by 5 bases and J by 2 bases, with 10 bases between the two germline ends. Germline CDR1 is MNHEY and CDR2 is SVGAGI. The CDR3 totals 13 residues. Treatment defined: randomized to nivolumab then ipilimumab (arm A) or the reverse (arm B). None of the patients previously received DNA-damaging chemotherapy. PBMC sorting kept live CD3+CD8+ cells without CD19 or CD56.

This chain joins TRBV6-5 and TRBJ2-7, with D possibly TRBD2 on 6 matching bases. The sample in question was CD8+ T cells sorted from blood (inferred from file names), obtained from a patient given nivolumab and ipilimumab in sequence. The TCR was taken from a human donor with melanoma. The CDR3 DNA sequence: TGTGCCAGCAGTGGGGACTGGCCCTACGAGCAGTACTTC. This gives the protein CASSGDWPYEQYF.